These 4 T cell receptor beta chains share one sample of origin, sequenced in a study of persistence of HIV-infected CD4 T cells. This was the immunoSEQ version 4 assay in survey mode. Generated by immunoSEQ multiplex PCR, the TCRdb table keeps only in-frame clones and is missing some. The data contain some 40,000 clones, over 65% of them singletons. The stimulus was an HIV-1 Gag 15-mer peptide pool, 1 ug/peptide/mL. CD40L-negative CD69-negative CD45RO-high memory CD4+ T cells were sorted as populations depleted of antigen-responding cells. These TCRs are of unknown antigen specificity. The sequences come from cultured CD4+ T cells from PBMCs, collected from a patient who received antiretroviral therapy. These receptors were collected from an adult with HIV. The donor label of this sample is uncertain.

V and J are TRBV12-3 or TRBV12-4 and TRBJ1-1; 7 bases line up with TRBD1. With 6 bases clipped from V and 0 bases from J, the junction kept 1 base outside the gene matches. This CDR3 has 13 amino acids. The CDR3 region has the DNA TGTGCCAGCAGCAGGGGGTTGAACACTGAAGCTTTCTTT. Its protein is CASSRGLNTEAFF.

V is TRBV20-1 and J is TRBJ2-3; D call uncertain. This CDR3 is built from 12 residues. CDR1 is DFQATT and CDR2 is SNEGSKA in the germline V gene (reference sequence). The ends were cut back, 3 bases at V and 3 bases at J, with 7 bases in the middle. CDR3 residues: CSASQTTDTQYF. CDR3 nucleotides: TGCAGTGCTAGTCAAACGACAGATACGCAGTATTTT.

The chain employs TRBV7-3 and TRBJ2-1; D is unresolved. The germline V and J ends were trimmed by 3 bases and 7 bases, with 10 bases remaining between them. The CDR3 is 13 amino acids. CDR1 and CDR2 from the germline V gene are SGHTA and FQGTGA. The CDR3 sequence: CASSFTVENEQFF. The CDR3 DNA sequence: TGTGCCAGCAGCTTTACGGTAGAAAATGAGCAGTTCTTC.

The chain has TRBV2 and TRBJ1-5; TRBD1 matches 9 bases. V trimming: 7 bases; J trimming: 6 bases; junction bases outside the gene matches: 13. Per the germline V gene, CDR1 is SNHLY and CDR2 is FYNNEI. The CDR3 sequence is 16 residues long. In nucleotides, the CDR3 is TGTGCCAGCAAGAACGAACAGGGGGCGCTTGGTCAGCCCCAGCATTTT. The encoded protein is CASKNEQGALGQPQHF.